What follows describes a single TCR beta chain. In this sample, this clonotype turned up many times. Its antigen specificity is not known. Nothing much larger sits one base from this clone, and base qualities are not available. Libraries were made using 5' RACE. The run used a NextSeq 500. To allow correction of PCR and sequencing errors, the TCR library protocol tagged every TCR cDNA molecule with a unique molecular identifier. As for how the authors treated the data: TCR identification, UMI-based error correction and CDR3 extraction were performed with Decombinator tools. TCRs above a frequency of 2 per 1,000, corresponding to the top 1% of the tumor frequency distribution, were defined as expanded. Renyi diversity was computed with the R vegan package after each repertoire had been subsampled 100 times to 5,000 TCRs. CDR3 similarity networks were built from amino acid triplet string-kernel similarity, connecting CDR3s with pairwise similarity above 0.82. Using fastp trimming at Q25 and MiXCR clonotype assembly, TCRdb reanalyzed the public sequencing data and kept in-frame beta chains. Entries are consolidated by CDR3 protein sequence, retaining the most common genes and DNA. TCRdb assigned the V and J calls; the authors' analysis was not used. The sample table shows more than 25,000 distinct CDR3 sequences, and 6% are seen once. In total, the top ten clones hold around 23% of the sample.

This sample is drawn from a study of spatial heterogeneity in lung cancer (dated by TCRdb to the late 2010s). Regarding the complete study: Donors were about 70 patients with early-stage, untreated non-small cell lung cancer from the lung TRACERx cohort. Beta-chain transcripts were consistently detected in greater numbers than alpha-chain transcripts, which likely reflected higher beta-chain transcript abundance. Both alpha and beta chains were TCR-sequenced in samples taken at surgery, namely 220 tumor regions, approximately 63 matched nontumor lung samples and 45 to 60 PBMC samples. In the raw uncorrected reads, each unique combination of TCR and UMI appeared more than ten times on average. In non-small cell lung cancer, the study made a quantitative comparison of TCR alpha and beta repertoires among multiple tumor regions, matched nontumor lung and blood. Nonsynonymous mutation counts, determined by whole-exome sequencing of tumor tissue, were related to TCR repertoire features. Follow-up PBMC samples were sequenced whenever available, with a median time to follow-up of approximately 2 years after resection.

Deletion took 6 bases off V and 0 bases off J, with a span of 12 bases between the germline ends. From the germline V gene, CDR1 is MDHEN and CDR2 is SYDVKM. Its CDR3 holds 14 amino acids, cysteine through valine. Only the CDR3 DNA stays, 42 bases, in frame from base 1. The label giving this sample's time point can be read as: blood at routine non-recurrence follow-up after resection. TCR sequencing used whole RNA extracted from tumor and nontumor lung tissue, or from cryopreserved PBMC samples, without cell sorting. Only patients with enough RNA available from two or more tumor regions were chosen for TCR sequencing. What the authors observed across the whole study: Additional single-cell paired TCR alpha and beta sequencing was considered necessary to confirm, at a functional level, the hypothesis that regional TCRs recognize regional mutations. Only 14 patients were included in the comparisons of baseline and follow-up blood repertoires. Ubiquitous expanded tumor TCRs were detected in blood more often at tumor resection than at routine follow-up.

Sample: PBMCs, taken at follow-up. This receptor chain uses TRBV28 and TRBJ2-7, with no confident D gene call. The TCR sequence derives from a male donor with early-stage non-small cell lung cancer. The sequenced DNA is TGTGCCAGCAGCACGGCTTCAAGCTCCTACGAGCAGTACGTC. Translation gives CASSTASSSYEQYV.